Detailed here is one T cell receptor beta chain. Its antigen is undetermined. The record originates from a study of T cells in Graves' hyperthyroidism and ophthalmopathy. The V and J ends lost 3 bases and 10 bases, in that order; junction bases with no gene match: 6. There are 15 residues in the CDR3. Whole-study findings and limits: Blood shared most expanded thyroid clonotypes above 0.001.

In patients aged 18 to 65, hyperthyroidism was newly diagnosed, with duration under 2 months. The authors took PBMCs from 9.5 to 10 ml fresh peripheral blood. Amplified TCR beta CDR3 regions derived from RNA transcripts. First-round RT-PCR of the TCR CDR3 relied on the HTBI primer set. From the multiplex PCR reads, TCRdb called clonotypes with MiXCR, one entry per CDR3 protein. Of about 520,000 distinct CDR3 sequences listed, around 21% are singletons. Sequenced material: blood. V usage is TRBV12-3 or TRBV12-4 and J usage is TRBJ1-6, with 10 nucleotides matching TRBD1. The TCR sequence derives from a young man with Graves' hyperthyroidism. The CDR3 here is CASSFRDRGLSPLHF. As DNA, the CDR3 is TGTGCCAGCAGTTTCCGGGACAGGGGATTGTCACCCCTCCACTTT.